The 29 T cell receptor beta chains listed next were all sequenced from one sample in a study of a mutant IDH1 vaccine in newly diagnosed glioma. Time point described: week 35, safety follow-up. Every single dose of the vaccine, 300 ug of mutant IDH1 20-mer peptide, came with topical imiquimod. TCRdb keeps only in-frame clones here, not all; method: immunoSEQ multiplex PCR. The sample has 35,000 to 50,000 clones; over 80% are singletons. Their cognate antigens are unknown. Specimen: PBMCs, collected from a glioma patient whose treatment included an IDH1 peptide vaccine. Every receptor here comes from a man aged 50 to 60 with glioma.

V usage is TRBV9 and J usage is TRBJ2-3; D is ambiguous. The CDR3 is 14 amino acids. V lost 2 bases to trimming and J lost 4 bases, with 11 bases between them. The germline gives CDR1 SGDLS, CDR2 YYNGEE. The CDR3 loop is CASSVSFGADTQYF. DNA for the CDR3: TGTGCCAGCAGCGTCAGCTTCGGCGCAGATACGCAGTATTTT.

The V gene is TRBV11-2, the J gene TRBJ1-1, with no clear D. The CDR3 loop spans 13 amino acids. Trimming took off 5 bases at V and 3 bases at J, with 10 bases between the two ends. Germline V gene sequence: CDR1 SGHAT, CDR2 FQNNGV. The CDR3 nucleotides are TGTGCCAGCAGCCCCAGCAGTTACACTGAAGCTTTCTTT. This encodes CASSPSSYTEAFF.

The chain employs TRBV4-1 and TRBJ2-7; a possible D gene is TRBD2 (6 bases). Germline CDR1 reads MGHRA; CDR2 reads YSYEKL. The V end lost 0 bases, the J end lost 7 bases, and 13 bases lay between the germline ends. The CDR3 loop spans 14 amino acids. For the CDR3, the DNA is TGCGCCAGCAGCCAAGATCCGGGACGGGGGGAGCAGTACTTC. Its protein is CASSQDPGRGEQYF.

CDR3 bases: TGTGCCAGTAGTTCGACAGGGGGATTCAATCAGCCCCAGCATTTT. Translating gives CASSSTGGFNQPQHF. The J gene is TRBJ1-5, the V gene TRBV19, with 9 bases lining up with TRBD1. The CDR3 spans 15 residues. Germline CDR1 reads LNHDA; CDR2 reads SQIVND (reference sequence). V dropped 5 bases and J dropped 3; count of bases not matched to a gene: 5.

The V gene is TRBV19, the J gene TRBJ1-1, with a tentative D call TRBD1 (5 bases). Trimming shortened V by 6 bases and J by 5 bases, and 19 bases separated the two germline ends. There are 15 residues in the CDR3. Germline V gives CDR1 LNHDA, CDR2 SQIVND (reference sequence). Here the CDR3 DNA reads TGTGCCAGTAGCTGGGAGACAGCTAGAGAAACTGAAGCTTTCTTT. Translating gives CASSWETARETEAFF.

The chain combines TRBV30 with TRBJ2-1, with D maybe TRBD2 (6 bases). With 0 bases removed from V and 2 bases from J, the gap between germline ends came to 17 bases. This CDR3 spans 17 amino acids. The V gene's germline CDR1 is GTSNPN and CDR2 SVGIG (reference sequence). This CDR3 is CAWSVPIPGLAYNEQFF. Here the CDR3 DNA reads TGTGCCTGGAGTGTACCGATTCCGGGACTGGCCTACAATGAGCAGTTCTTC. The full variable domain, its missing parts supplied by reference TRBV30 and TRBJ2-1, is SQTIHQWPATLVQPVGSPLSLECTVEGTSNPNLYWYRQAAGRGLQLLFYSVGIGQISSEVPQNLSASRPQDRQFILSSKKLLLSDSGFYLCAWSVPIPGLAYNEQFFGPGTRLTVL.

V is TRBV7-2 and J is TRBJ2-5; no definite D call. This CDR3 spans 12 amino acids. CDR1 SGHTA and CDR2 FQGNSA come from the germline V gene. V was pared by 5 bases and J by 5 bases, with 9 bases between. The CDR3 region has the DNA TGTGCCAGCAGCCCCCCGGAGGAGACCCAGTACTTC. Translated, it gives CASSPPEETQYF.

The gene calls are TRBV9 and TRBJ2-2; tentative D call: TRBD2 (5 bases). This CDR3 region has 14 residues. Germline CDR1 SGDLS, CDR2 YYNGEE. CDR3: CASEAHTNTGELFF. The CDR3, as DNA: TGTGCTTCGGAGGCTCATACGAACACCGGGGAGCTGTTTTTT.

This chain links TRBV6-5 with TRBJ1-1, with D perhaps TRBD1 (5 bases). The CDR3 sequence is 13 residues long. In germline, CDR1 is MNHEY, CDR2 SVGAGI. The germline V and J ends were trimmed by 5 bases and 7 bases, with 14 bases remaining between them. The DNA for the CDR3 is TGTGCCAGCAGTAGACAGTTTGGTCGTGAAGCTTTCTTT. Encoded protein: CASSRQFGREAFF.

This sequence joins TRBV28 and TRBJ2-5; maybe TRBD1 (6 bases). Trimming removed 5 bases at V and 5 bases at J, with 18 bases between. The CDR3 spans 15 residues. Germline V gene sequence: CDR1 MDHEN, CDR2 SYDVKM. DNA of the CDR3: TGTGCCAGCAGTCCTGCACAGGGTTCAGGGGAGACCCAGTACTTC. It translates to CASSPAQGSGETQYF.

This clone has a single count. The J gene is TRBJ1-2, the V gene TRBV6-5; 9 bases fit TRBD1. Germline CDR1 MNHEY, CDR2 SVGAGI. The CDR3 loop spans 16 amino acids. Trimming cost V 4 bases and J 6 bases; bases outside gene matches: 12. Here the CDR3 DNA reads TGTGCCAGCAGTTCGGACAGGGGACATAACAAAGATGGCTACACCTTC. This gives the protein CASSSDRGHNKDGYTF.

The J gene is TRBJ2-7, the V gene TRBV11-2, with D possibly TRBD1 on 5 matching bases. Trimming removed 5 bases from V and 2 bases from J, with 19 bases in between. CDR1 and CDR2 from the germline V gene are SGHAT and FQNNGV. There are 16 residues in the CDR3. The CDR3 sequence: CASSPVNRDSTYEQYF. The DNA of the CDR3 is TGTGCCAGCAGCCCAGTAAACCGAGACAGTACCTACGAGCAGTACTTC. Complete variable domain (other parts from reference TRBV11-2 and TRBJ2-7): EAGVAQSPRYKIIEKRQSVAFWCNPISGHATLYWYQQILGQGPKLLIQFQNNGVVDDSQLPKDRFSAERLKGVDSTLKIQPAKLEDSAVYLCASSPVNRDSTYEQYFGPGTRLTVT.

The rearrangement links TRBV11-2 to TRBJ1-5; 8 positions match TRBD1. With V trimmed by 4 bases and J by 6 bases, 11 bases remained unmatched. The CDR3 consists of 16 residues. Germline V gene sequence: CDR1 SGHAT, CDR2 FQNNGV. This CDR3 reads CASSSGQGGAFQPQHF. The CDR3 coding sequence is TGTGCCAGCAGCTCAGGACAGGGTGGGGCATTTCAGCCCCAGCATTTT.

The genes are TRBV2 and TRBJ1-3; 9 positions match TRBD1. Germline V gene lookup returns CDR1 SNHLY and CDR2 FYNNEI. V was pared by 8 bases and J by 2 bases, with 4 bases of the junction left unmatched. The CDR3 sequence is 14 residues long. The CDR3 coding sequence is TGTGCCAGCGGGAGGGACAGGGCTGGAAACACCATATATTTT. It yields the protein CASGRDRAGNTIYF.

On this clone: Sequence at one end of the junction differs from germline and may be a read error. The chain combines TRBV5-1 with TRBJ2-5, with 9 bases lining up with TRBD2. Germline V CDR1 and CDR2: SGHRS, YFSETQ. CDR3 size: 16 residues. CDR3 amino acids: CASTLNGGGAPETQYF. DNA of the CDR3: TGCGCCAGCACCTTGAACGGCGGGGGGGCCCCGGAGACCCAGTACTTC.

The sample holds one count of this clone. CDR3 region: CASSISGQGFRTYEQYF. CDR3 coding DNA: TGTGCCAGTAGTATCTCGGGACAGGGGTTCCGGACCTACGAGCAGTACTTC. The V call is TRBV19, the J call TRBJ2-7; the match to TRBD1 covers 10 bases. Germline values: CDR1 LNHDA, CDR2 SQIVND (reference sequence). The V segment lost 3 bases and the J segment 2 bases; nucleotides outside the gene matches: 10. The CDR3 length is 17 residues.

The rearrangement joins TRBV11-2 to TRBJ2-1; 13 bases match TRBD2. Trimming removed 8 bases from V and 5 bases from J; junction bases left unmatched: 6. This CDR3 is built from 15 residues. Germline V CDR1 and CDR2: SGHAT, FQNNGV. CDR3 DNA sequence: TGTGCCAGCCGTCCCGGGACTAGCGGGGACAATGAGCAGTTCTTC. This sequence encodes CASRPGTSGDNEQFF.

The V gene is TRBV7-9, the J gene TRBJ2-5; D gene uncertain. V lost 2 bases and J lost 2, with 6 bases in between. CDR1 and CDR2 from the germline V gene are SEHNR and FQNEAQ (reference sequence). The CDR3 totals 13 residues. Written as DNA, the CDR3 is TGTGCCAGCAGCTTAAGGTTACAAGAGACCCAGTACTTC. Translating it yields CASSLRLQETQYF.

The chain uses TRBV2 and TRBJ2-2; possibly TRBD2 for D (5 bases). V was pared by 4 bases and J by 7 bases, with 10 bases between. This CDR3 is built from 13 residues. The germline V gene encodes CDR1 SNHLY and CDR2 FYNNEI. CDR3 coding DNA: TGTGCCAGCAGTGGAGGGTTCAGCGGGGAGCTGTTTTTT. It yields the protein CASSGGFSGELFF.

The V and J genes are TRBV19 and TRBJ1-5; a possible D gene is TRBD1 (6 bases). Looked up from germline, CDR1 is LNHDA and CDR2 is SQIVND (reference sequence). V was trimmed by 4 bases and J by 1 base, leaving 8 bases between them. There are 14 residues in the CDR3. The chain's CDR3 is CASSRGLSNQPQHF. In DNA form, the CDR3 reads TGTGCCAGTAGTAGGGGGCTAAGCAATCAGCCCCAGCATTTT.

This clone appeared once. This rearrangement joins TRBV7-2 to TRBJ2-2, with a possible D match to TRBD1 (6 bases). This CDR3 is built from 14 residues. Looked up from germline, CDR1 is SGHTA and CDR2 is FQGNSA. The V and J ends lost 3 bases and 6 bases respectively, with 11 bases between them. The CDR3 DNA follows: TGTGCCAGCAGCTTTACCACAGGGCCCGGGGAGCTGTTTTTT. It codes for CASSFTTGPGELFF. The variable domain in full, completed from reference TRBV7-2 and TRBJ2-2, reads GAGVSQSPSNKVTEKGKDVELRCDPISGHTALYWYRQSLGQGLEFLIYFQGNSAPDKSGLPSDRFSAERTGGSVSTLTIQRTQQEDSAVYLCASSFTTGPGELFFGEGSRLTVL.

CDR3 residues: CSVRDYEQYF. For the CDR3, the DNA is TGCAGCGTTCGGGATTACGAGCAGTACTTC. V usage is TRBV29-1 and J usage is TRBJ2-7, with a weak D call TRBD2 (5 bases). The CDR3 consists of 10 residues. Germline V gives CDR1 SQVTM, CDR2 ANQGSEA. The V gene lost 5 bases and the J gene lost 4 bases, with 6 bases spanning the gap.

The V call is TRBV18, the J call TRBJ2-5; 8 bases are shared with TRBD1. The CDR3 is 15 residues long. V shed 2 bases, J shed 0 bases, and the junction held 2 bases outside the gene matches. The germline V gene encodes CDR1 KGHSH and CDR2 LQKENI. CDR3 in amino acids: CASSPSQGDQETQYF. Here the CDR3 DNA reads TGTGCCAGCTCACCATCACAGGGGGACCAAGAGACCCAGTACTTC.

The CDR3 is CASSLGNGMNTEAFF. CDR3 nucleotides: TGTGCCAGCAGCTTAGGCAACGGAATGAACACTGAAGCTTTCTTT. J is TRBJ1-1 and V is TRBV7-2; D remains ambiguous. Trimming cost V 1 base and J 0 bases, with 9 bases left between them. This CDR3 has 15 residues. Germline CDR1 reads SGHTA; CDR2 reads FQGNSA.

V usage is TRBV5-6 and J usage is TRBJ2-3; D unclear. The V end lost 4 bases, the J end lost 3 bases, and 3 bases lay between the germline ends. The CDR3 totals 11 residues. Germline CDR1 SGHDT, CDR2 YYEEEE. The CDR3 protein is CASSRTDTQYF. CDR3 bases: TGTGCCAGCAGCAGAACAGATACGCAGTATTTT.

This sequence joins TRBV10-2 and TRBJ1-1; TRBD1 agrees at 8 bases. Trimming removed 3 bases from V and 3 bases from J; junction bases left unmatched: 3. CDR1 is WSHSY and CDR2 is SAAADI in the germline V gene. This CDR3 region has 14 residues. This CDR3 reads CASSDAGGYTEAFF. The CDR3 DNA is TGCGCCAGCAGTGACGCAGGGGGCTACACTGAAGCTTTCTTT.

The V call is TRBV10-2, the J call TRBJ1-6, with TRBD1 identical over 9 bases. The trim removed 5 bases at V and 4 bases at J, leaving 6 bases unmatched. The CDR3 loop spans 16 amino acids. Germline V gene lookup returns CDR1 WSHSY and CDR2 SAAADI. CDR3 coding DNA: TGCGCCAGCAGTTCCGGGACAGGGACTTATAATTCACCCCTCCACTTT. It translates to CASSSGTGTYNSPLHF.

The chain joins TRBV9 to TRBJ1-3; possibly TRBD1 for D (6 bases). The CDR3 covers 17 residues. Germline CDR1 and CDR2: SGDLS and YYNGEE. Trimming pared 2 bases from V and 4 bases from J, leaving 19 bases between. The CDR3 DNA sequence: TGTGCCAGCAGCGTCCGCCCCGTGCCAGGGGTAGGAAACACCATATATTTT. This sequence encodes CASSVRPVPGVGNTIYF.

J is TRBJ1-2 and V is TRBV25-1; 7 bases map to TRBD1. J lost 7 bases, V lost 6 bases, and 8 bases had no gene match. The V gene's germline CDR1 is MGHDK and CDR2 SYGVNS. The CDR3 has 13 amino acids. Here the CDR3 reads CASSPRGVGGYTF. Written as DNA, the CDR3 is TGTGCCAGCAGCCCCAGGGGGGTGGGTGGCTACACCTTC.